This T cell receptor beta chain was sequenced during a study of T-cell reconstitution after alpha-beta-depleted transplantation in children. In germline, CDR1 is SGHKS, CDR2 YYEKEE (reference sequence). The CDR3 is made up of 14 amino acids. The germline V and J ends were trimmed by 4 bases and 1 base, with 10 bases remaining between them. Molecular barcoding with unique molecular identifiers was used for the TCRbeta library. Via MiXCR, TCRdb re-called the PCR reads, giving one row per CDR3 protein. The table includes 300,000 to 350,000 distinct CDR3 sequences, 15% to 20% detected once. Study-level findings and limits: Reportedly, only several hundred clones from non-depleted graft cells drove alpha-beta T-cell counts at about two months. Among T cells one year after transplant, newly produced cells accounted for most counts and diversity. Several patients had high TCRbeta diversity at day 60; it came from surviving recipient T cells and thymic progenitors.

About this clonotype itself: No antigen is known for it.

The TCR was taken from a male patient aged 2-15 years who had a stem cell transplant for acute lymphoblastic leukemia, so the T cells may come from the graft donor. The J gene is TRBJ2-3, the V gene TRBV5-5, with TRBD2 as a possible D gene (5 bases). The sequences come from PBMCs, mostly from graft donor cells, collected 360 days after TCRalphabeta/CD19-depleted stem cell transplant. The CDR3 is CASSLDYGTDTQYF. In DNA, the CDR3 is TGTGCCAGCAGCCTTGACTACGGCACAGATACGCAGTATTTT. The complete variable domain, with remaining parts taken from reference TRBV5-5 and TRBJ2-3, reads DAGVTQSPTHLIKTRGQQVTLRCSPISGHKSVSWYQQVLGQGPQFIFQYYEKEERGRGNFPDRFSARQFPNYSSELNVNALLLGDSALYLCASSLDYGTDTQYFGPGTRLTVL.